This T cell receptor (beta chain) stems from a study of a mutant IDH1 vaccine in newly diagnosed glioma. Study-level background: Most patients had radiochemotherapy with temozolomide before enrollment; others had one alone.

The V and J ends lost 4 bases and 6 bases, in that order; junction bases with no gene match: 6. The length of the CDR3 is 15 residues. Germline assignment: CDR1 KGHSH and CDR2 LQKENI. Time point described: week 47, end of study. A 20-mer mutant IDH1 peptide at 300 ug was injected subcutaneously with topical imiquimod. As regards this clone: Its antigen is still unknown.

This table comes from immunoSEQ multiplex PCR, and its TCRdb copy is limited to in-frame clones, with some not included. Here the sample spans around 60,000 clones, roughly 80% being singletons. Sample: PBMCs, taken from a glioma patient whose treatment included an IDH1 peptide vaccine. The J gene is TRBJ1-6, the V gene TRBV18; 7 bases map to TRBD1. This TCR was sampled from a man aged 30 to 45 with glioma. CDR3 DNA sequence: TGTGCCAGCTCACGGGCCGGGACAGCTAATTCACCCCTCCACTTT. Amino acids: CASSRAGTANSPLHF.